This T cell receptor beta chain was sequenced during a study of ipilimumab plus nivolumab after autologous stem cell transplantation. This CDR3 is 15 amino acids long. V was pared by 6 bases and J by 8 bases, with 22 bases between. CDR1 LNHDA and CDR2 SQIVND come from the germline V gene (reference sequence). Checkpoint therapy with ipilimumab 1 mg/kg began 14 to 28 days after transplant. Patients got 3 mg/kg IV nivolumab weeks 1, 4, 7, 10, then biweekly through week 26. General study results and limits: Authors suggest TCR repertoire, Treg phenotype and gut microbiota support further study.

Of note for this clone: Its cognate antigen is unknown.

Sequenced by immunoSEQ multiplex PCR; TCRdb stores in-frame clones only, minus some. Of 15,000 to 20,000 clones listed, around 81% are singletons. This sequence originates from a male donor with diffuse large B-cell lymphoma. The genes are TRBV19 and TRBJ1-2; tentatively, D is TRBD1 (5 bases). The material sequenced was PBMCs, taken in a trial of ipilimumab plus nivolumab as post-transplant consolidation. This CDR3 reads CASRRTGTGMSGYTF. The CDR3 DNA reads as TGTGCCAGTAGACGTACCGGGACGGGAATGTCGGGCTACACCTTC.